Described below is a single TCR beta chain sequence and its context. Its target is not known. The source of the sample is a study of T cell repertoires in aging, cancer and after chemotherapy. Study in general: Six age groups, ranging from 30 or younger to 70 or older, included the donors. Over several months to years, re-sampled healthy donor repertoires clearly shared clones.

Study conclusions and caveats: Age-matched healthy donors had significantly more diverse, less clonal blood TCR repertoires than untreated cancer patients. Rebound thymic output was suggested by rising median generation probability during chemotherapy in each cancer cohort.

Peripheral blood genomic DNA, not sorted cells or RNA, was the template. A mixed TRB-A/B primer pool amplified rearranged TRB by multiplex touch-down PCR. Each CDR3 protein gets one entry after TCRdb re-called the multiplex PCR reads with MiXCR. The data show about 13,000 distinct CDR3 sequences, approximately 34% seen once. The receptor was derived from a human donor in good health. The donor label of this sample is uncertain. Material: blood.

Written as DNA, the CDR3 is TGTGCCAGCGCCCTGGCTAGTCAGCCTATGATTCAGTACTTC. Its translation: CASALASQPMIQYF. The V call is TRBV27, the J call TRBJ2-4, with D unresolved. CDR1 MNHEY and CDR2 SMNVEV come from the germline V gene (reference sequence). This CDR3 has 14 amino acids. V was cut by 8 bases and J by 10 bases, with 21 bases left in between.